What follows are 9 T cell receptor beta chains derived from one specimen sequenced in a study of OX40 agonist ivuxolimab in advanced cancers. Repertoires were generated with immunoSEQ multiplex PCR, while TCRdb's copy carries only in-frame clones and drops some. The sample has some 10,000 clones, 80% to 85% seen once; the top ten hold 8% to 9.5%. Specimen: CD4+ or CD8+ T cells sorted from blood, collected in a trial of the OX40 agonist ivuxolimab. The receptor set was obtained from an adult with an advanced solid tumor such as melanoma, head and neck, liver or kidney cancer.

The CDR3 DNA is TGTGCCAGCAGCCTCTCGGACAGCCGCAGCGCCACTGAAGCTTTCTTT. Its protein is CASSLSDSRSATEAFF. The chain couples TRBV7-9 to TRBJ1-1; D possibly corresponds to TRBD1 (6 bases). The germline V gene encodes CDR1 SEHNR and CDR2 FQNEAQ (reference sequence). V was trimmed by 5 bases and J by 4 bases, leaving 20 bases between them. There are 16 residues in the CDR3.

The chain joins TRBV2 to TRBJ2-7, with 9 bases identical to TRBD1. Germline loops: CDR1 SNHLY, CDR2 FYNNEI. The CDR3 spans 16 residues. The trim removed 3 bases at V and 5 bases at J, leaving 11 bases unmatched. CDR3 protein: CASSDRFGTGNHEQYF. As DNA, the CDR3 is TGTGCCAGCAGTGACCGATTTGGGACAGGGAATCACGAGCAGTACTTC.

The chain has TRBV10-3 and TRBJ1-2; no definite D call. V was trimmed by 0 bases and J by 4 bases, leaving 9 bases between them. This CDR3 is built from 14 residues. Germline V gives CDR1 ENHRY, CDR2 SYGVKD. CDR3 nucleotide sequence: TGTGCCATCAGTGAGTCGTCGGACCTCTATGGCTACACCTTC. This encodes CAISESSDLYGYTF.

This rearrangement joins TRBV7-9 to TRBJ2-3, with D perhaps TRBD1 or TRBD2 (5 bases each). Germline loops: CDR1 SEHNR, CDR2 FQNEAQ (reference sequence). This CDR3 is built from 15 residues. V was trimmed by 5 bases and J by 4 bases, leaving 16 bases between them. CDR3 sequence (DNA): TGTGCCAGCAGCGAGGACGGGACGAGGGCAGATACGCAGTATTTT. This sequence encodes CASSEDGTRADTQYF.

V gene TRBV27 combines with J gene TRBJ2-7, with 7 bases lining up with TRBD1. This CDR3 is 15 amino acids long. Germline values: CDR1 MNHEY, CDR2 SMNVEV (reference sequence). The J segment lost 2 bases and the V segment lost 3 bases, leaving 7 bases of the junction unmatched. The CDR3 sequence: CASSFPGTETYEQYF. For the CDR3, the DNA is TGTGCCAGCAGTTTCCCCGGGACAGAGACCTACGAGCAGTACTTC.

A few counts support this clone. The CDR3 sequence: CASSIGGEGWQPQHF. In nucleotides, the CDR3 is TGTGCCAGTAGTATAGGGGGGGAGGGTTGGCAGCCCCAGCATTTT. The chain employs TRBV19 and TRBJ1-5, with a possible D match to TRBD1 (5 bases). Deletions cut 1 base from V and 7 bases from J, with 14 bases between. The V gene's germline CDR1 is LNHDA and CDR2 SQIVND (reference sequence). CDR3 length equals 15 residues.

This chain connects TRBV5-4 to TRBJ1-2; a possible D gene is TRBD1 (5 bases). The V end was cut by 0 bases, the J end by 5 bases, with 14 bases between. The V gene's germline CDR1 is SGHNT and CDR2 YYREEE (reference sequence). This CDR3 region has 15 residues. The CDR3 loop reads CASSLEAGNPYGYTF. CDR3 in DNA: TGTGCCAGCAGCTTGGAGGCAGGGAACCCGTATGGCTACACCTTC.

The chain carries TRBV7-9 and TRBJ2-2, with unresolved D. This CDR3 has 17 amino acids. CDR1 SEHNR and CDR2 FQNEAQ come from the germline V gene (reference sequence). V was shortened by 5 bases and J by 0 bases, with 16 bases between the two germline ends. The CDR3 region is CASSGDTPIANTGELFF. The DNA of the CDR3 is TGTGCCAGCAGCGGAGACACCCCGATAGCGAACACCGGGGAGCTGTTTTTT.

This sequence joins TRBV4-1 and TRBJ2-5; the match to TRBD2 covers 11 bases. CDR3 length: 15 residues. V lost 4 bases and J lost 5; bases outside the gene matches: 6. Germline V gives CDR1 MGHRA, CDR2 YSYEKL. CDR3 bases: TGCGCCAGCAGCCCCATAGCGGGGGGGCGTGAGACCCAGTACTTC. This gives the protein CASSPIAGGRETQYF.